The 32 T cell receptor beta chains reported below all come from one sample, sequenced in a study of beta chain features in type 1 diabetes. These receptors' targets are unknown. Study findings and constraints: TCRB CDR3s were moderately but significantly shorter in Type 1 diabetes patients in all four CD4+ subsets.

Expressed TCRB transcripts were sequenced because the isolated RNA had all been reverse transcribed beforehand. TCRdb's table, derived via immunoSEQ multiplex PCR, lists solely in-frame clones and lacks some. Here the sample spans under 200,000 clones, approximately 9% being singletons. The sequencing input was central memory CD4+ T cells from blood. All receptors derive from a woman between 18 and 29 years old with type 1 diabetes.

This chain connects TRBV7-2 to TRBJ1-1, with TRBD1 as a possible D gene (6 bases). The ends were cut back, 5 bases at V and 8 bases at J, with 15 bases in the middle. The germline gives CDR1 SGHTA, CDR2 FQGNSA. This CDR3 comprises 13 residues. The chain's CDR3 is CASSISRGAEAFF. CDR3 DNA sequence: TGTGCCAGCAGCATCAGCAGGGGAGCGGAAGCTTTCTTT.

This clone was seen a few times. The genes are TRBV9 and TRBJ2-5; 7 bases are shared with TRBD2. Germline V CDR1 and CDR2: SGDLS, YYNGEE. The CDR3 is 15 residues long. The V gene end was trimmed by 7 bases and the J gene end by 5 bases; junction bases not matched to a gene: 14. The CDR3 loop is CASGRGGGSSETQYF. CDR3 DNA: TGTGCCAGCGGTCGGGGTGGCGGGAGTTCGGAGACCCAGTACTTC.

This clone was detected only a few times. This rearrangement joins TRBV7-9 to TRBJ1-4; D remains unclear. Trimming took 3 bases from V and 5 from J, leaving 10 bases between them. Germline CDR1 reads SEHNR; CDR2 reads FQNEAQ (reference sequence). There are 14 residues in the CDR3. The CDR3 DNA reads as TGTGCCAGCAGCTTTGGCGGGCAAAATGAAAAACTGTTTTTT. Protein sequence: CASSFGGQNEKLFF.

This clone was counted a few times. J is TRBJ2-5 and V is TRBV7-2; the match to TRBD1 covers 8 bases. Germline V CDR1 and CDR2: SGHTA, FQGNSA. Losses at the gene ends were 2 bases for V and 13 bases for J; bases not matched to a gene: 15. This CDR3 has 15 residues. In nucleotides, the CDR3 is TGTGCCAGCAGCTTATCGCCAGGGGGCGGTTTTTCAGTGTACTTC. As protein: CASSLSPGGGFSVYF. The variable domain in full, with the rest retrieved from reference TRBV7-2 and TRBJ2-5, is GAGVSQSPSNKVTEKGKDVELRCDPISGHTALYWYRQSLGQGLEFLIYFQGNSAPDKSGLPSDRFSAERTGGSVSTLTIQRTQQEDSAVYLCASSLSPGGGFSVYFGPGTRLLVL.

With respect to this clone: Other DNA sequences in this sample translate to the same CDR3. This chain joins TRBV11-2 and TRBJ2-3; D unclear. This CDR3 has 12 residues. CDR1 and CDR2 from the germline V gene are SGHAT and FQNNGV. Trimming pared 7 bases from V and 0 bases from J, leaving 5 bases between. CDR3 region: CASTPSTDTQYF. CDR3 nucleotide sequence: TGTGCCAGCACCCCAAGCACAGATACGCAGTATTTT.

This clone was observed a few times. The chain employs TRBV10-2 and TRBJ2-7; D perhaps matches TRBD2 (5 bases). The CDR3 extends over 16 amino acids. The V gene's germline CDR1 is WSHSY and CDR2 SAAADI. The V end lost 0 bases, the J end lost 6 bases, and 18 bases lay between the germline ends. DNA of the CDR3: TGCGCCAGCAGTGAGTCGAAGGGCGTGGGAGTCGGCGAGCAGTACTTC. Translation: CASSESKGVGVGEQYF.

The V and J genes are TRBV30 and TRBJ1-5; D perhaps matches TRBD1 (5 bases). This CDR3 contains 13 residues. Germline values: CDR1 GTSNPN, CDR2 SVGIG (reference sequence). Trimming removed 2 bases from V and 7 bases from J, with 12 bases in between. The CDR3 coding sequence is TGTGCCTGGAGTACAAACAGGAAGCAGCCCCAGCATTTT. Translation: CAWSTNRKQPQHF.

This clone was seen a few times. V is TRBV15 and J is TRBJ2-2; D uncertain. CDR3 length: 16 amino acids. V lost 0 bases and J 3 bases, leaving 11 bases between the germline ends. Germline V lookup: CDR1 LNHNV, CDR2 YYDKDF (reference sequence). The chain's CDR3 is CATSRDSNSYTGELFF. CDR3 DNA: TGTGCCACCAGCAGAGATTCAAACAGCTACACCGGGGAGCTGTTTTTT.

This clone was seen more than once but under ten times. V is TRBV19 and J is TRBJ1-5; TRBD1 agrees at 9 bases. V shed 7 bases and J 0 bases; nucleotides not matched to a gene: 10. The CDR3 has 17 residues. Per the germline V gene, CDR1 is LNHDA and CDR2 is SQIVND (reference sequence). As DNA, the CDR3 is TGTGCCAGTATTCCTCGGACAGGGGCATATAGCAATCAGCCCCAGCATTTT. As protein: CASIPRTGAYSNQPQHF.

This clone was detected a few times. The rearrangement joins TRBV5-4 to TRBJ2-5, with 7 bases identical to TRBD2. Trimming took 4 bases from V and 5 from J; bases not matched to a gene: 8. Germline CDR1 and CDR2: SGHNT and YYREEE (reference sequence). CDR3 length: 14 amino acids. The CDR3 nucleotides read TGTGCCAGCAGCGTGATTGGAGCGGGGGAGACCCAGTACTTC. This sequence encodes CASSVIGAGETQYF.

The chain links TRBV6-6 to TRBJ2-7; D is perhaps TRBD2 (7 bases). The CDR3 consists of 15 residues. The germline CDR1 and CDR2 sequences are MNHNY and SVGAGI (reference sequence). V was shortened by 8 bases and J by 2 bases, with 19 bases between the two germline ends. CDR3 DNA sequence: TGTGCCAGCCAGTACCGTCGGGGGGCTCCCTACGAGCAGTACTTC. Translation: CASQYRRGAPYEQYF.

This clone has a handful of counts. This chain uses TRBV2 with TRBJ1-1; D is unclear. CDR1 SNHLY and CDR2 FYNNEI come from the germline V gene. The V end lost 3 bases, the J end lost 0 bases, and 8 bases lay between the germline ends. This CDR3 contains 14 residues. The CDR3: CASSEAGLNTEAFF. CDR3 bases: TGTGCCAGCAGTGAGGCAGGCCTGAACACTGAAGCTTTCTTT.

The table lists this clone with a few counts. The chain combines TRBV28 with TRBJ2-2; a weak D match, TRBD1 (5 bases). The CDR3 contains 14 residues. Trimming took off 5 bases at V and 1 base at J, with 8 bases between the two ends. Germline CDR1 and CDR2: MDHEN and SYDVKM. CDR3 amino acids: CASSHRRNTGELFF. CDR3 bases: TGTGCCAGCAGTCACAGGCGGAACACCGGGGAGCTGTTTTTT.

There are a few counts of this clone. The chain couples TRBV7-2 to TRBJ2-7, with no clear D. Between the trimmed V and J ends, which lost 4 bases and 3 bases, there was a span of 4 bases. In germline, CDR1 is SGHTA, CDR2 FQGNSA. This CDR3 spans 11 amino acids. The CDR3 here is CASSSNYEQYF. The CDR3 nucleotides are TGTGCCAGCAGCTCCAACTACGAGCAGTACTTC.

The chain joins TRBV4-1 to TRBJ1-6, with D unresolved. Trimming cost V 0 bases and J 1 base, with 10 bases left between them. CDR1 MGHRA and CDR2 YSYEKL come from the germline V gene. The CDR3 runs 17 residues. This CDR3 is CASSQDSGMSYNSPLHF. The CDR3, as DNA: TGCGCCAGCAGCCAAGATTCCGGTATGTCCTATAATTCACCCCTCCACTTT.

A few counts support this clone. This chain joins TRBV25-1 and TRBJ2-3, with 13 bases identical to TRBD2. Germline V CDR1 and CDR2: MGHDK, SYGVNS. This CDR3 has 17 amino acids. The J segment lost 3 bases and the V segment lost 7 bases, leaving 10 bases of the junction unmatched. The CDR3 protein is CASNSKGTSGTTDTQYF. For the CDR3, the DNA is TGTGCCAGCAACTCGAAGGGGACTAGCGGGACTACAGATACGCAGTATTTT.

This clone was seen a handful of times. This chain links TRBV7-2 with TRBJ2-3; D is possibly TRBD2 (5 bases). CDR1 and CDR2 (germline): SGHTA, FQGNSA. The V gene lost 5 bases and the J gene lost 4 bases, with 13 bases spanning the gap. The CDR3 is 14 residues long. This chain's CDR3 is CASSLEVEADTQYF. For the CDR3, the DNA is TGTGCCAGCAGCCTGGAGGTAGAGGCAGATACGCAGTATTTT.

This clone was picked up a small number of times. The chain links TRBV5-1 to TRBJ2-5; 9 nucleotides line up with TRBD2. The germline gives CDR1 SGHRS, CDR2 YFSETQ. J gave up 5 bases and V 4 bases, and 6 bases lay outside the gene matches. This CDR3 is 14 amino acids long. The CDR3 DNA reads as TGCGCCAGCAGCCTGGGACTAGCTGTGGAGACCCAGTACTTC. This encodes CASSLGLAVETQYF.

The table lists this clone with many counts. The chain joins TRBV30 to TRBJ1-1; D is unresolved. The V and J ends lost 2 bases and 0 bases respectively, with 7 bases between them. The CDR3 is made up of 13 amino acids. Germline V gives CDR1 GTSNPN, CDR2 SVGIG (reference sequence). The chain's CDR3 is CAWSPIMNTEAFF. The CDR3 DNA sequence: TGTGCCTGGAGTCCAATCATGAACACTGAAGCTTTCTTT.

This clone has only a few counts. The chain employs TRBV7-2 and TRBJ2-3; D is unclear. Germline lookup yields CDR1 SGHTA and CDR2 FQGNSA. The V end lost 7 bases, the J end lost 6 bases, and 8 bases lay between the germline ends. The CDR3 extends over 11 amino acids. The CDR3 spells CASTPADTQYF. DNA of the CDR3: TGTGCCAGCACCCCCGCGGATACGCAGTATTTT.

Only a few counts were recorded for this clone. The chain carries TRBV7-9 and TRBJ2-7; TRBD1 matches 7 bases. The CDR3 runs 18 residues. Trimming removed 4 bases from V and 0 bases from J; junction bases left unmatched: 15. Germline values: CDR1 SEHNR, CDR2 FQNEAQ (reference sequence). CDR3 sequence reads: CASSSHSRQGPISYEQYF. The CDR3 DNA is TGTGCCAGCAGCTCCCACAGCCGACAGGGCCCCATCTCCTACGAGCAGTACTTC.

The chain has TRBV5-1 and TRBJ2-2; no definite D call. In germline, CDR1 is SGHRS, CDR2 YFSETQ. This CDR3 is built from 16 residues. The V gene lost 4 bases and the J gene lost 4 bases, with 17 bases spanning the gap. This chain's CDR3 is CASSRTTEGLTGELFF. CDR3 in DNA: TGCGCCAGCAGCCGTACCACAGAAGGCCTCACCGGGGAGCTGTTTTTT.

In its sample, this clone was seen a few times. The J gene is TRBJ2-7, the V gene TRBV25-1; weak D call: TRBD1 (5 bases). V dropped 5 bases and J dropped 3 bases, with 8 bases sitting between them. The CDR3 is 12 amino acids. The germline V gene encodes CDR1 MGHDK and CDR2 SYGVNS. The CDR3 reads CASSFTGYEQYF. The CDR3 nucleotides read TGTGCCAGCAGTTTCACAGGCTACGAGCAGTACTTC.

The chain joins TRBV7-9 to TRBJ1-4; D remains unclear. The CDR3 runs 16 residues. The germline V and J ends were trimmed by 1 base and 0 bases, with 9 bases remaining between them. Germline CDR1 is SEHNR and CDR2 is FQNEAQ (reference sequence). The CDR3 DNA follows: TGTGCCAGCAGCTTAGGAGGGATTGCAACTAATGAAAAACTGTTTTTT. Its protein is CASSLGGIATNEKLFF. Using reference TRBV7-9 and TRBJ1-4 for the parts outside the CDR3, the full variable domain is DTGVSQNPRHKITKRGQNVTFRCDPISEHNRLYWYRQTLGQGPEFLTYFQNEAQLEKSRLLSDRFSAERPKGSFSTLEIQRTEQGDSAMYLCASSLGGIATNEKLFFGSGTQLSVL.

This clone was picked up a small number of times. The CDR3 coding sequence is TGTGCCTGGAGTAGGACAGCGGGAGATCAGCCCCAGCATTTT. Translating it yields CAWSRTAGDQPQHF. The chain links TRBV30 to TRBJ1-5; tentatively, D is TRBD1 (6 bases). Deletions cut 2 bases from V and 5 bases from J, with 13 bases between. The V gene's germline CDR1 is GTSNPN and CDR2 SVGIG (reference sequence). CDR3 length equals 14 residues. The full variable domain, rest sourced from reference TRBV30 and TRBJ1-5, is SQTIHQWPATLVQPVGSPLSLECTVEGTSNPNLYWYRQAAGRGLQLLFYSVGIGQISSEVPQNLSASRPQDRQFILSSKKLLLSDSGFYLCAWSRTAGDQPQHFGDGTRLSIL.

This clone was seen a handful of times. The CDR3 is CASGRKLGSDEQYF. As DNA, the CDR3 is TGTGCCAGCGGTAGGAAACTGGGGAGCGACGAGCAGTACTTC. This rearrangement joins TRBV5-4 to TRBJ2-7, with D perhaps matching TRBD2 (5 bases). V was pared by 7 bases and J by 5 bases, with 19 bases between. There are 14 residues in the CDR3. Germline assignment: CDR1 SGHNT and CDR2 YYREEE (reference sequence).

This sequence joins TRBV7-3 and TRBJ2-2; the match to TRBD2 covers 10 bases. J lost 6 bases, V lost 5 bases, and 6 bases had no gene match. CDR3 size: 15 residues. The germline gives CDR1 SGHTA, CDR2 FQGTGA. This CDR3 is CASSTSGTNAGELFF. The CDR3 DNA reads as TGTGCCAGCAGCACTAGCGGGACTAATGCCGGGGAGCTGTTTTTT. Together with reference TRBV7-3 and TRBJ2-2, the CDR3 gives the full variable domain: GAGVSQTPSNKVTEKGKYVELRCDPISGHTALYWYRQSLGQGPEFLIYFQGTGAADDSGLPNDRFFAVRPEGSVSTLKIQRTERGDSAVYLCASSTSGTNAGELFFGEGSRLTVL.

CDR3: CASSLSSGDTGELFF. The CDR3 region has the DNA TGCGCCAGCAGCTTGTCATCAGGGGACACCGGGGAGCTGTTTTTT. The V and J genes are TRBV5-1 and TRBJ2-2, with D possibly TRBD1 on 6 matching bases. The CDR3 has 15 residues. Germline V gives CDR1 SGHRS, CDR2 YFSETQ. V was clipped by 1 base and J by 3 bases, with 10 bases between them.

The V and J genes are TRBV28 and TRBJ2-1, with D possibly TRBD2 on 5 matching bases. There are 13 residues in the CDR3. Between the trimmed V and J ends, which lost 7 bases and 4 bases, there was a span of 11 bases. Germline V lookup: CDR1 MDHEN, CDR2 SYDVKM. This CDR3 is CASTGRTYNEQFF. CDR3 DNA sequence: TGTGCCAGCACCGGCAGGACTTACAATGAGCAGTTCTTC.

The V gene is TRBV30, the J gene TRBJ2-1; D possibly corresponds to TRBD1 (6 bases). In germline, CDR1 is GTSNPN, CDR2 SVGIG (reference sequence). With 0 bases removed from V and 5 bases from J, the gap between germline ends came to 8 bases. This CDR3 has 13 residues. The CDR3 loop is CAWSVNRDNEQFF. CDR3 in DNA: TGTGCCTGGAGTGTAAACAGGGACAATGAGCAGTTCTTC. The whole variable domain, remainder taken from reference TRBV30 and TRBJ2-1, is SQTIHQWPATLVQPVGSPLSLECTVEGTSNPNLYWYRQAAGRGLQLLFYSVGIGQISSEVPQNLSASRPQDRQFILSSKKLLLSDSGFYLCAWSVNRDNEQFFGPGTRLTVL.

V gene TRBV5-4 combines with J gene TRBJ2-3; D is perhaps TRBD2 (6 bases). With 0 bases removed from V and 1 base from J, the gap between germline ends came to 6 bases. Germline V gene sequence: CDR1 SGHNT, CDR2 YYREEE (reference sequence). This CDR3 contains 14 residues. CDR3 sequence reads: CASSLASGTDTQYF. CDR3 bases: TGTGCCAGCAGCTTGGCTAGCGGCACAGATACGCAGTATTTT.

This clone has a handful of counts. The chain has TRBV2 and TRBJ2-1; 15 positions agree with TRBD2. CDR3 size: 15 residues. CDR1 is SNHLY and CDR2 is FYNNEI in the germline V gene. The V segment lost 6 bases and the J segment 4 bases; nucleotides outside the gene matches: 1. CDR3 loop: CASRGLAGGYNEQFF. The DNA of the CDR3 is TGTGCCAGCAGAGGACTAGCGGGAGGGTACAATGAGCAGTTCTTC.